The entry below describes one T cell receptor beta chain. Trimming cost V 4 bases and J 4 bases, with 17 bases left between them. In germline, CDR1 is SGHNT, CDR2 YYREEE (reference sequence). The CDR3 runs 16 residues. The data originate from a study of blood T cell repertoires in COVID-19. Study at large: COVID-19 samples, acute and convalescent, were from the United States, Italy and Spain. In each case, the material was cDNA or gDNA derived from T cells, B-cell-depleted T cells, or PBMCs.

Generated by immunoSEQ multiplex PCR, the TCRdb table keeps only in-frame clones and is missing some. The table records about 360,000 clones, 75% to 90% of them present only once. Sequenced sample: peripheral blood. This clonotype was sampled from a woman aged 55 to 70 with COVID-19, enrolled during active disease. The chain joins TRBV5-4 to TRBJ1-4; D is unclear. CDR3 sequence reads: CASSAGGRRSNEKLFF. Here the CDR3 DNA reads TGTGCCAGCAGCGCAGGAGGCAGACGGAGTAATGAAAAACTGTTTTTT.